Below are 17 T cell receptor beta chains sequenced from a single sample in a study of Graves' ophthalmopathy and Graves' hyperthyroidism. RNA transcripts were the template, and TCR beta CDR3 regions were amplified from them. The workflow started with a first-round RT-PCR run with HTBI primers and then moved on to a second-round multiplex PCR. TCRdb re-called the multiplex PCR reads with MiXCR, one entry per CDR3 protein. Here the sample spans about 700,000 distinct CDR3 sequences, roughly two fifths being singletons. The sample consisted of peripheral blood. The source is an adult man with Graves' ophthalmopathy.

The gene calls are TRBV29-1 and TRBJ1-1, with 8 bases aligning to TRBD1. Germline V gene lookup returns CDR1 SQVTM and CDR2 ANQGSEA. After removal of 7 bases from V and 7 bases from J, the junction contained 2 bases not matched to a gene. The CDR3 sequence is 10 residues long. In DNA, the CDR3 is TGCAGCGCAGGGACAGGTGAAGCTTTCTTT. Its translation: CSAGTGEAFF.

This clonotype was found a few times. The CDR3 is CASQRGNLPETQYF. The CDR3 region has the DNA TGTGCCAGCCAAAGGGGGAATCTCCCAGAGACCCAGTACTTC. The chain has TRBV9 and TRBJ2-5; possibly TRBD1 for D (6 bases). This CDR3 comprises 14 residues. Trimming pared 7 bases from V and 4 bases from J, leaving 17 bases between. Germline V gene sequence: CDR1 SGDLS, CDR2 YYNGEE. The entire variable domain, with the rest obtained from reference TRBV9 and TRBJ2-5, is as follows: DSGVTQTPKHLITATGQRVTLRCSPRSGDLSVYWYQQSLDQGLQFLIQYYNGEERAKGNILERFSAQQFPDLHSELNLSSLELGDSALYFCASQRGNLPETQYFGPGTRLLVL.

The chain uses TRBV10-3 and TRBJ2-5; TRBD1 matches 9 bases. The germline V gene encodes CDR1 ENHRY and CDR2 SYGVKD. The CDR3 extends over 15 amino acids. The junction had 6 bases not matched to a gene; V was cut back by 3 bases and J by 4 bases. The CDR3 spells CAISDYATGGETQYF. The CDR3 DNA is TGTGCCATCAGTGACTACGCGACAGGGGGAGAGACCCAGTACTTC.

V usage is TRBV7-9 and J usage is TRBJ1-2; TRBD1 might be the D (6 bases). Germline assignment: CDR1 SEHNR and CDR2 FQNEAQ (reference sequence). Between the trimmed V and J ends, which lost 2 bases and 5 bases, there was a span of 15 bases. The CDR3 contains 15 residues. CDR3 protein: CASSLPTGHRYGYTF. The DNA for the CDR3 is TGTGCCAGCAGCTTACCCACGGGACACAGATATGGCTACACCTTC.

Comments on this clonotype: A read error may explain this, as a much larger clone is one base away. The V call is TRBV10-3, the J call TRBJ1-2; 7 positions match TRBD1. Trimming removed 10 bases from V and 7 bases from J; junction bases left unmatched: 12. Germline loops: CDR1 ENHRY, CDR2 SYGVKD. The CDR3 totals 13 residues. Here the CDR3 DNA reads TGTGCCAGCGTCAAGACAGGGACCGGTGGCTACACCTTC. This gives the protein CASVKTGTGGYTF.

This clonotype showed up just a few times. The rearrangement joins TRBV7-8 to TRBJ2-2; D gene ambiguous. The CDR3 is 16 residues long. Germline CDR1 is SGHVS and CDR2 is FQNEAQ. The V and J ends lost 1 base and 3 bases respectively, with 12 bases between them. This CDR3 is CASSLGMGWDTGELFF. The CDR3 DNA reads as TGTGCCAGCAGCTTAGGAATGGGTTGGGACACCGGGGAGCTGTTTTTT.

This clonotype was detected many times. V and J are TRBV2 and TRBJ1-3, with D perhaps matching TRBD1 (6 bases). This CDR3 has 15 residues. V was clipped by 6 bases and J by 4 bases, with 16 bases between them. The V gene's germline CDR1 is SNHLY and CDR2 FYNNEI. CDR3 sequence (DNA): TGTGCCAGCAGGAATTCCGGGACACAAGGAAACACCATATATTTT. It yields the protein CASRNSGTQGNTIYF.

This clonotype was counted at least ten times. The chain couples TRBV20-1 to TRBJ1-5; D uncertain. The germline V gene has CDR1 DFQATT and CDR2 SNEGSKA (reference sequence). The CDR3 sequence is 13 residues long. V dropped 6 bases and J dropped 4 bases, with 13 bases sitting between them. The CDR3: CSAKSLMNQPQHF. The DNA for the CDR3 is TGCAGTGCAAAAAGTCTCATGAATCAGCCCCAGCATTTT.

The chain has TRBV2 and TRBJ2-7; D remains ambiguous. V gave up 8 bases and J gave up 5 bases, with 16 bases separating them. This CDR3 spans 13 amino acids. Germline lookup yields CDR1 SNHLY and CDR2 FYNNEI. CDR3 in DNA: TGTGCCAGCTCACCTACGGAGACCCACGAGCAGTACTTC. The encoded protein is CASSPTETHEQYF.

V is TRBV15 and J is TRBJ2-5; 8 nucleotides match TRBD1. V dropped 4 bases and J dropped 5; count of bases not matched to a gene: 9. Germline CDR1 is LNHNV and CDR2 is YYDKDF (reference sequence). This CDR3 contains 15 residues. Here the CDR3 DNA reads TGTGCCACCAGCAAAGACAGGGGCCTGCCGGAGACCCAGTACTTC. The encoded protein is CATSKDRGLPETQYF.

The table lists this clonotype with a few counts. This rearrangement joins TRBV4-3 to TRBJ1-4, with 7 bases fitting TRBD1. Germline lookup yields CDR1 LGHNA and CDR2 YSLEER. V trimming: 0 bases; J trimming: 8 bases; junction bases outside the gene matches: 9. The CDR3 spans 16 residues. The CDR3 bases are TGCGCCAGCAGCCAAGATCCAGGGGGGCGAGAGGAAAAACTGTTTTTT. This codes for CASSQDPGGREEKLFF.

The V call is TRBV7-2, the J call TRBJ1-5, with unresolved D. This CDR3 is built from 15 residues. Between the trimmed V and J ends, which lost 1 base and 5 bases, there was a span of 12 bases. CDR1 and CDR2 from the germline V gene are SGHTA and FQGNSA. The CDR3 reads CASSLVGDGDQPQHF. The CDR3 nucleotides read TGTGCCAGCAGCTTAGTTGGGGATGGCGATCAGCCCCAGCATTTT.

This clonotype showed up just a few times. The chain employs TRBV2 and TRBJ1-1; D gene unclear. Trimming removed 1 base at V and 1 base at J, with 7 bases between. CDR1 is SNHLY, CDR2 FYNNEI, per germline. CDR3 length: 14 amino acids. The CDR3: CASSEETANTEAFF. The DNA of the CDR3 is TGTGCCAGCAGTGAAGAAACAGCGAACACTGAAGCTTTCTTT.

This clonotype has a count of ten or more. The chain combines TRBV5-6 with TRBJ1-2, with D hard to call. From germline, CDR1 is SGHDT and CDR2 YYEEEE. CDR3 length: 13 amino acids. Trimming removed 1 base at V and 8 bases at J, with 12 bases between. The CDR3 DNA reads TGTGCCAGCAGCTTGTATCCGGTGCGGGGCTACACCTTC. Encoded protein: CASSLYPVRGYTF.

The sample holds a few counts of this clonotype. The V and J genes are TRBV2 and TRBJ1-5; the match to TRBD1 covers 10 bases. J lost 4 bases, V lost 4 bases, and 4 bases had no gene match. CDR1 and CDR2 (germline): SNHLY, FYNNEI. The CDR3 is made up of 15 amino acids. DNA for the CDR3: TGTGCCAGCAGTGGGGACAGGGGAGAGAATCAGCCCCAGCATTTT. Protein product: CASSGDRGENQPQHF.

CDR3 sequence reads: CIADAGGVDKLFF. The DNA for the CDR3 is TGCATCGCTGATGCAGGGGGCGTTGATAAACTGTTTTTT. V and J are TRBV29-1 and TRBJ1-4, with 8 bases fitting TRBD1. Germline-derived CDR1 and CDR2 are SQVTM and ANQGSEA. This CDR3 contains 13 residues.

This clonotype was seen many times. The chain joins TRBV20-1 to TRBJ2-7; D is unresolved. Germline V gives CDR1 DFQATT, CDR2 SNEGSKA (reference sequence). The V end lost 0 bases, the J end lost 1 base, and 7 bases lay between the germline ends. This CDR3 has 13 residues. The CDR3 DNA reads TGCAGTGCTAGAGATTCCGATTCCTACGAGCAGTACTTC. Protein sequence: CSARDSDSYEQYF.